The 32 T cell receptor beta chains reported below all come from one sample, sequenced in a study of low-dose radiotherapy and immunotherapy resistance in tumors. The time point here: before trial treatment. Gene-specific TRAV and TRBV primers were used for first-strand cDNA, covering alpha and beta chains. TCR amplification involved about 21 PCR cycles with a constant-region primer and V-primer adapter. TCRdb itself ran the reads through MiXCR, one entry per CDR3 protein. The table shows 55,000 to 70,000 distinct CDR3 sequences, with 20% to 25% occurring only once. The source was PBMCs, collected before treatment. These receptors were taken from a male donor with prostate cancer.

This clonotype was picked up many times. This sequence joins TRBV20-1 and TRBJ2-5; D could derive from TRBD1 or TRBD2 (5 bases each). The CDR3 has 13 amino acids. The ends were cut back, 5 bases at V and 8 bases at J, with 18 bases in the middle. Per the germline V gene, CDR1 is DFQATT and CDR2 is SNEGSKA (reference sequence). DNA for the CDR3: TGCAGTGCTCGGGACGGCTTCCAGGATACCCAGTACTTC. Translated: CSARDGFQDTQYF.

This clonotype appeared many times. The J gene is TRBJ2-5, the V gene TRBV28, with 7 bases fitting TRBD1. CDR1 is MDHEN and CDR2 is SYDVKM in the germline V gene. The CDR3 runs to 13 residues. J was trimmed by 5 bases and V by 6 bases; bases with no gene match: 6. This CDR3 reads CASRPQGNETQYF. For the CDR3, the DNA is TGTGCCAGCAGACCACAGGGGAACGAGACCCAGTACTTC.

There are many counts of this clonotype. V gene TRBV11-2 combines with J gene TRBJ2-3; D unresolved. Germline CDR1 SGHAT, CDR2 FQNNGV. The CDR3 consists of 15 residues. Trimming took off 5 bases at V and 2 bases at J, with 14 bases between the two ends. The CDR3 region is CASSQERFATDTQYF. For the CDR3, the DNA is TGTGCCAGCAGCCAAGAACGTTTTGCCACAGATACGCAGTATTTT.

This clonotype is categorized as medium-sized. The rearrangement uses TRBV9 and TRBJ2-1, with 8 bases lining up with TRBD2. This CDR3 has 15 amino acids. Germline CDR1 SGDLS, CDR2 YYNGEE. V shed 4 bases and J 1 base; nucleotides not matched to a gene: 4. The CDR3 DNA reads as TGTGCCAGCAGCCCGGGGGGGCGGTCCTACAATGAGCAGTTCTTC. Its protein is CASSPGGRSYNEQFF.

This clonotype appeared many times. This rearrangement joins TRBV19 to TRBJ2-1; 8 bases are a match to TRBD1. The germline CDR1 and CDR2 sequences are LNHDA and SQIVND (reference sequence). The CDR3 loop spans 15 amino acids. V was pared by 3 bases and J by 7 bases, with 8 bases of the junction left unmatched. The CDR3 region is CASSMVAGGRNEQFF. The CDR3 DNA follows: TGTGCCAGTAGTATGGTAGCAGGGGGCCGGAATGAGCAGTTCTTC.

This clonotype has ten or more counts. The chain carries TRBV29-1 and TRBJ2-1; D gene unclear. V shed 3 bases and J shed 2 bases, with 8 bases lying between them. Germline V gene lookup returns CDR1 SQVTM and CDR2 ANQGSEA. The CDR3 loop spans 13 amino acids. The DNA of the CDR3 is TGCAGCGTTGATGGAACGGCCTACAATGAGCAGTTCTTC. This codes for CSVDGTAYNEQFF.

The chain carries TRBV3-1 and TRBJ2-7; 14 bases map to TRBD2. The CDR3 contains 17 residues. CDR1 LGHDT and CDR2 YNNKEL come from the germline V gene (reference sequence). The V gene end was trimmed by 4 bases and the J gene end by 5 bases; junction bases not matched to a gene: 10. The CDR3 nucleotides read TGTGCCAGCAGCCGAAGGACTAGCGGGAGGTTGGTCCACGAGCAGTACTTC. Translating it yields CASSRRTSGRLVHEQYF.

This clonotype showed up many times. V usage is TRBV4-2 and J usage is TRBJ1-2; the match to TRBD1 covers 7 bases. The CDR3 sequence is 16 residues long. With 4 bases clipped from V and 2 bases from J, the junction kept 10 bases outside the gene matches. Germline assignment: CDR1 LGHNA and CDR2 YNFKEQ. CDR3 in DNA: TGTGCCAGCAGCCCTCGGCAGGGGGAGGGAAACTATGGCTACACCTTC. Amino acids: CASSPRQGEGNYGYTF.

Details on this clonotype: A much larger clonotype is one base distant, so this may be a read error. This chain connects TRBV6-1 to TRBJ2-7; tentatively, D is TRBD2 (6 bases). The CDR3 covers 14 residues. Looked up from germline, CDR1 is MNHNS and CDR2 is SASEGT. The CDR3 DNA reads TGCGCCACCTCCCACTTGACTAGTAACAGCGAGCAGTACTTC. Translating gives CATSHLTSNSEQYF.

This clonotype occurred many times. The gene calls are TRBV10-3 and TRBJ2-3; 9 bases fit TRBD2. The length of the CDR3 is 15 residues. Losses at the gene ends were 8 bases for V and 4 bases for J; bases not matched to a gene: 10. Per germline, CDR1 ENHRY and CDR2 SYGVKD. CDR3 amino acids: CAIGGGAGGADTQYF. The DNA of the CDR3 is TGTGCCATCGGGGGGGGAGCGGGGGGTGCAGATACGCAGTATTTT.

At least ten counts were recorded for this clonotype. CDR3 amino acids: CASRRGADPQYF. The CDR3 DNA follows: TGTGCCAGCAGGAGGGGGGCTGATCCGCAGTACTTC. V is TRBV2 and J is TRBJ2-7; either TRBD1 or TRBD2 may supply D (6 bases each). This CDR3 has 12 amino acids. Germline V CDR1 and CDR2: SNHLY, FYNNEI. V was pared by 6 bases and J by 9 bases, with 15 bases between.

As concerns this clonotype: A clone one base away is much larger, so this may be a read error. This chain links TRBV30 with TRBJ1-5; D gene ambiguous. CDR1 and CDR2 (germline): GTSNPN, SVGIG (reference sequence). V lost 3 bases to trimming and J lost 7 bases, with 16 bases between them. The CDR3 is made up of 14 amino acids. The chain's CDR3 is CAWSDWKGGQPQHF. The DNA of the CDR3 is TGTGCCTGGAGCGACTGGAAGGGCGGACAGCCCCAGCATTTT. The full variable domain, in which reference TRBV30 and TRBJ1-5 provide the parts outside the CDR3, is SQTIHQWPATLVQPVGSPLSLECTVEGTSNPNLYWYRQAAGRGLQLLFYSVGIGQISSEVPQNLSASRPQDRQFILSSKKLLLSDSGFYLCAWSDWKGGQPQHFGDGTRLSIL.

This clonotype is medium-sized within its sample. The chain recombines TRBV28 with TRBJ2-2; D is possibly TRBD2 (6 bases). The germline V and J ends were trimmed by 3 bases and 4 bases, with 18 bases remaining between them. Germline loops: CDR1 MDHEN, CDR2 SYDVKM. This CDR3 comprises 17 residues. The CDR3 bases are TGTGCCAGCAGTTTTTTCGCCGGGGGACGGGGCACCGGGGAGCTGTTTTTT. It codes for CASSFFAGGRGTGELFF.

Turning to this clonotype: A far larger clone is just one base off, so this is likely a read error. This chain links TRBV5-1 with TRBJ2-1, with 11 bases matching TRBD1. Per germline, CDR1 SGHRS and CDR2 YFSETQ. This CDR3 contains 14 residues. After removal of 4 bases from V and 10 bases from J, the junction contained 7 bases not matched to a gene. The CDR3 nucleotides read TGCGCCAGCAGCGTAGGACAGGGGGCCTACGAGCAGTTCTTC. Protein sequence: CASSVGQGAYEQFF. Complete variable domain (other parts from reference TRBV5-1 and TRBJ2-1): KAGVTQTPRYLIKTRGQQVTLSCSPISGHRSVSWYQQTPGQGLQFLFEYFSETQRNKGNFPGRFSGRQFSNSRSEMNVSTLELGDSALYLCASSVGQGAYEQFFGPGTRLTVL.

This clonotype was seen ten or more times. The CDR3 reads CASTLQTGTSGASGDTQYF. DNA for the CDR3: TGCGCCAGCACCCTACAGACGGGGACTAGCGGGGCCTCGGGCGATACGCAGTATTTT. V usage is TRBV5-1 and J usage is TRBJ2-3; TRBD2 matches 13 bases. The CDR3 runs 19 residues. V gave up 6 bases and J gave up 6 bases; unmatched junction bases: 19. The germline gives CDR1 SGHRS, CDR2 YFSETQ.

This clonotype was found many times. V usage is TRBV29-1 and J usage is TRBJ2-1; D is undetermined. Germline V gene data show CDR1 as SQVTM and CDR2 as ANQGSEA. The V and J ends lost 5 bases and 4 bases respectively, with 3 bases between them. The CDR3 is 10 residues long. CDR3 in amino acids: CSVWYNEQFF. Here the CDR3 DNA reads TGCAGCGTTTGGTACAATGAGCAGTTCTTC.

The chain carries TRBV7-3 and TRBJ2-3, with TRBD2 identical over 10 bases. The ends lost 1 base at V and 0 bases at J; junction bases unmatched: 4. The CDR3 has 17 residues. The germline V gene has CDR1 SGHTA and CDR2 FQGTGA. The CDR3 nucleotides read TGTGCCAGCAGCTTAAGTGCTAGCGGGGGAAGCACAGATACGCAGTATTTT. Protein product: CASSLSASGGSTDTQYF.

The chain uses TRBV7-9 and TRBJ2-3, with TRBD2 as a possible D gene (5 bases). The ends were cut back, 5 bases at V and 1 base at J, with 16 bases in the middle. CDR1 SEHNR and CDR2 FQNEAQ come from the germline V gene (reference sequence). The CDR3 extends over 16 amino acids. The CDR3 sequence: CASSPPLGGRTDTQYF. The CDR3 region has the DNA TGTGCCAGCAGCCCCCCCCTAGGAGGCCGCACAGATACGCAGTATTTT.

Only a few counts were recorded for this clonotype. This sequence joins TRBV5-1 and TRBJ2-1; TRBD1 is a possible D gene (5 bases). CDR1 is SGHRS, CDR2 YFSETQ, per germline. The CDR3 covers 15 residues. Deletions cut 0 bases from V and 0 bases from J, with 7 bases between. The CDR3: CASSLEDTSYNEQFF. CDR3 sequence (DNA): TGCGCCAGCAGCTTGGAGGACACCTCCTACAATGAGCAGTTCTTC.

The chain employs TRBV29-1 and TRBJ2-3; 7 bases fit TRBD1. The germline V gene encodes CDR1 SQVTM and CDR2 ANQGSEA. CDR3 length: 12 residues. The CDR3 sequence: CRGQYGTDTQYF. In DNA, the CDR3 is TGCAGGGGACAGTACGGCACAGATACGCAGTATTTT.

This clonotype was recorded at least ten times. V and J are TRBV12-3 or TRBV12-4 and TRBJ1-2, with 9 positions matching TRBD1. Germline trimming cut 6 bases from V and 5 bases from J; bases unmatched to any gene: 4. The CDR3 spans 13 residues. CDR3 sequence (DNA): TGTGCCAGCAGGCCAGGGACAGGGTATGGCTACACCTTC. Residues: CASRPGTGYGYTF.

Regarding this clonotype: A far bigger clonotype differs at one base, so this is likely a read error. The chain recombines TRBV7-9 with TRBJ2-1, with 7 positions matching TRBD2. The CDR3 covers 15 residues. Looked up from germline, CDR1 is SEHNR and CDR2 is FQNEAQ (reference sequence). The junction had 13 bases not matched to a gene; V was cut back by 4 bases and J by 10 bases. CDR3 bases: TGTGCCAGCAGCTCCAGCAGCGGGGACTCCTACGAGCAGTTCTTC. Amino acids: CASSSSSGDSYEQFF.

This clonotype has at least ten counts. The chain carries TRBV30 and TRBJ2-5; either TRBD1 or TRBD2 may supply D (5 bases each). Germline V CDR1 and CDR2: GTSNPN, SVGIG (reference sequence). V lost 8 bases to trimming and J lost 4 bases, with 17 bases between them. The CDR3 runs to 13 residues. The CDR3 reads CAGPLGTGETQYF. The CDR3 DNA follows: TGTGCCGGACCACTAGGCACAGGAGAGACCCAGTACTTC.

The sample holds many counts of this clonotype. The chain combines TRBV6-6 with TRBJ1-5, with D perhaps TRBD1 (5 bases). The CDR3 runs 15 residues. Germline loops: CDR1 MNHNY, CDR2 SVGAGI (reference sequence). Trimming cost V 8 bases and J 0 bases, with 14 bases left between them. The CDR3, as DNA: TGTGCCAGCGCCTCTGACAGTAATAGCAATCAGCCCCAGCATTTT. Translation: CASASDSNSNQPQHF.

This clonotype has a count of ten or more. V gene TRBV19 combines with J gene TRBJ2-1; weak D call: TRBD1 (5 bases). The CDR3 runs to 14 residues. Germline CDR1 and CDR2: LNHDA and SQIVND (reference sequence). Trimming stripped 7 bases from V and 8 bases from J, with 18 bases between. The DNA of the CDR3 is TGTGCCAGTATAAGGGGAAACCCGGGCGATGAGCAGTTCTTC. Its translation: CASIRGNPGDEQFF.

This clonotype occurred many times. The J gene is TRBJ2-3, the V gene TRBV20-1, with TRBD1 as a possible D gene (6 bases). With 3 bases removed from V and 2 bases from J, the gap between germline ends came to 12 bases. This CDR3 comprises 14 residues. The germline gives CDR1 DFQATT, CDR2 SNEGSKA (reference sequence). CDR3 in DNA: TGCAGTGCTAGCAGGGGTGTCCCCACAGATACGCAGTATTTT. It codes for CSASRGVPTDTQYF.

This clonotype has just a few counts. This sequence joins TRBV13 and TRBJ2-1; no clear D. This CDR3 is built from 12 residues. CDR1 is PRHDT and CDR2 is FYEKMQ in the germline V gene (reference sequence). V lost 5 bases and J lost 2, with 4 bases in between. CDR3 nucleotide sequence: TGTGCCAGCAGCCCAACCTACAATGAGCAGTTCTTC. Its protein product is CASSPTYNEQFF. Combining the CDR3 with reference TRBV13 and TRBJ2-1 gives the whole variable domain AAGVIQSPRHLIKEKRETATLKCYPIPRHDTVYWYQQGPGQDPQFLISFYEKMQSDKGSIPDRFSAQQFSDYHSELNMSSLELGDSALYFCASSPTYNEQFFGPGTRLTVL.

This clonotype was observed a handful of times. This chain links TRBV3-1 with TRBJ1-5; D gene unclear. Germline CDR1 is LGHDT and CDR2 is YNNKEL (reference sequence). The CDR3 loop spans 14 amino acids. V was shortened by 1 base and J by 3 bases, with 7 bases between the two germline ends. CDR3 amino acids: CASSQGPVNQPQHF. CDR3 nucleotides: TGTGCCAGCAGCCAAGGGCCCGTCAATCAGCCCCAGCATTTT.

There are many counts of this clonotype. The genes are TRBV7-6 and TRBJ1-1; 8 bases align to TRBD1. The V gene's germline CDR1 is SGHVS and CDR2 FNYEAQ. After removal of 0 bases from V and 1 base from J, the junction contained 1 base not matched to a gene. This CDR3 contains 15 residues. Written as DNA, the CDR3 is TGTGCCAGCAGCTTAGCAGGGACAGGGAACACTGAAGCTTTCTTT. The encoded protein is CASSLAGTGNTEAFF. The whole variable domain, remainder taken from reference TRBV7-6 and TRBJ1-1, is GAGVSQSPRYKVTKRGQDVALRCDPISGHVSLYWYRQALGQGPEFLTYFNYEAQQDKSGLPNDRFSAERPEGSISTLTIQRTEQRDSAMYRCASSLAGTGNTEAFFGQGTRLTVV.

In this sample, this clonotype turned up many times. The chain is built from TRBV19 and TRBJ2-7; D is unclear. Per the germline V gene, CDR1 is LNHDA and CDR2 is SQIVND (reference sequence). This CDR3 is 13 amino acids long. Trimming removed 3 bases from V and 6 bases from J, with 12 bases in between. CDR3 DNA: TGTGCCAGTAGTATGGGCTCCCTCACCGAGCAGTACTTC. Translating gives CASSMGSLTEQYF.

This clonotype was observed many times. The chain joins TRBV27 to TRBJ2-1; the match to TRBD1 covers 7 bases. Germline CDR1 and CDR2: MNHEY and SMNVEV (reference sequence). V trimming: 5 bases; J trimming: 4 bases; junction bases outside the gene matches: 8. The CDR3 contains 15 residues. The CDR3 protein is CASSRPGQVYNEQFF. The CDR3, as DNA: TGTGCCAGCAGTCGGCCAGGACAGGTTTACAATGAGCAGTTCTTC.

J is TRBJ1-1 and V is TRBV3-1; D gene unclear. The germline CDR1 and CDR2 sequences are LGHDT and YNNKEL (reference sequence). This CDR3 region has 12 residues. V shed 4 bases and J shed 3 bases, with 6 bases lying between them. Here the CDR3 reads CASSPGDTEAFF. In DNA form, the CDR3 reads TGTGCCAGCAGCCCCGGGGACACTGAAGCTTTCTTT.